This T cell receptor (beta chain) was sequenced for a study of cytomegalovirus exposure and HLA in healthy donors. General study points: For most subjects, TCR beta sequences were reported to predict HLA-A and HLA-B alleles with accuracy. The classifier reportedly diagnosed cytomegalovirus status with high specificity and sensitivity. Later, an analysis found that common viral pathogens appeared to be linked with several of the most significant clusters. The study designated some 180 TCR beta chains cytomegalovirus-associated.

The CDR3 is made up of 13 amino acids. CDR1 SGHTA and CDR2 FQGTGA come from the germline V gene. The V end lost 5 bases, the J end lost 4 bases, and 9 bases lay between the germline ends. Turning to this clone: Its antigen is as yet unknown.

60 Vbeta and 13 Jbeta primers were used in PCR. The assay was immunoSEQ multiplex PCR, and TCRdb's table has in-frame clones only and misses some. The table has approximately 160,000 clones, around 77% seen once. The sequence came from a woman in her twenties or thirties in good health and CMV-seronegative. Sequenced material: PBMCs. V gene TRBV7-3 combines with J gene TRBJ1-3; D ambiguous. In DNA, the CDR3 is TGTGCCAGCAGCATCGGTTCAGGAAACACCATATATTTT. It translates to CASSIGSGNTIYF.